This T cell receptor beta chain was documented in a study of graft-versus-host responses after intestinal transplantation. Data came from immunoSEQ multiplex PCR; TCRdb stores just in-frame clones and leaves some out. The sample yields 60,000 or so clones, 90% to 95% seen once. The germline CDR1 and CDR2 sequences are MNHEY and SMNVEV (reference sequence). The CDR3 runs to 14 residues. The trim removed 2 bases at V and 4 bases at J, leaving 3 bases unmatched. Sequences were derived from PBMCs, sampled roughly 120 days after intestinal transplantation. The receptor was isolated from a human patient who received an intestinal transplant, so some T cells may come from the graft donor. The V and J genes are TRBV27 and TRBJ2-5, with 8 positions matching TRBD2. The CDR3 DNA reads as TGTGCCAGCAGTTTACGGCTAGCGGGAGAGACCCAGTACTTC. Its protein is CASSLRLAGETQYF.